The present TCR beta chain was sequenced within a study of blood T cell repertoires in COVID-19. This CDR3 has 17 amino acids. Trimming removed 6 bases at V and 0 bases at J, with 22 bases between. Germline V CDR1 and CDR2: GTSNPN, SVGIG (reference sequence). As originally analysed: Estimated nucleated cell counts came from reference gene primer amplification. The data were produced by immunoSEQ multiplex PCR, yet TCRdb's version contains in-frame clones alone and is incomplete. That table furnishes V, J and clone size, whereas the DNA furnished D and trimming. Of tens of thousands of clones in the sample, 88% were seen once. This clone turned up a few times.

The source material was peripheral blood. The origin of this receptor is a man aged 80 or over with acute or convalescent COVID-19. The chain couples TRBV30 to TRBJ2-3, with D possibly being TRBD2 (6 bases). In nucleotides, the CDR3 is TGTGCCTGTGCCAGAGCAAGCGGGTCCACTAGCACAGATACGCAGTATTTT. This sequence encodes CACARASGSTSTDTQYF.